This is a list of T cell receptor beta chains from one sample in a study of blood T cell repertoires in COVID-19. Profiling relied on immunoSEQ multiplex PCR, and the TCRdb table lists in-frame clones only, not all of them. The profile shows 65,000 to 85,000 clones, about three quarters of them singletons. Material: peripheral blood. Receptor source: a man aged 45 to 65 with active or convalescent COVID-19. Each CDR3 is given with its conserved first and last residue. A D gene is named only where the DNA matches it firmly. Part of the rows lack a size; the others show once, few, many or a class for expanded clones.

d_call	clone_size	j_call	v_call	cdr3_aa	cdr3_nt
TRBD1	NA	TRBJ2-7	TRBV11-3	CASSLVARTGGDEQYF	TGTGCCAGCAGCTTAGTTGCTAGGACAGGGGGGGACGAGCAGTACTTC
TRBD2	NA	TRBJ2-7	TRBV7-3	CASSSTLPGPSGGIYEQYF	TGTGCCAGCAGCTCAACCCTACCAGGGCCTAGCGGGGGTATATACGAGCAGTACTTC
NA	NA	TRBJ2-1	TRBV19	CASSAQFGGGQGTGARYNEQFF	TGTGCCAGTAGTGCACAATTCGGCGGGGGCCAAGGGACTGGAGCACGCTACAATGAGCAGTTCTTC
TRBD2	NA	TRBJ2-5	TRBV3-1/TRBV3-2	CASSHSGGVVETQYF	TGTGCCAGCAGCCATAGCGGGGGGGTGGTTGAGACCCAGTACTTC
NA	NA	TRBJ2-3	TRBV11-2	CASSPLRGTDTQYF	TGTGCCAGCAGCCCCCTACGGGGCACAGATACGCAGTATTTT
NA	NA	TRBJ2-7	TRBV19	CASSLSGGSEQYF	TGTGCCAGTAGTCTGTCAGGGGGGAGCGAGCAGTACTTC
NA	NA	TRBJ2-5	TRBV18	CASSPPAGVGETQYF	TGTGCCAGCTCACCACCGGCAGGGGTCGGGGAGACCCAGTACTTC
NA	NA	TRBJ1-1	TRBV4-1	CASSQDYGRQSIMNTEAFF	TGCGCCAGCAGCCAAGATTACGGCCGACAGTCGATCATGAACACTGAAGCTTTCTTT
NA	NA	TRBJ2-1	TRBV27	CASTAGNEQFF	TGTGCCAGCACCGCGGGGAATGAGCAGTTCTTC
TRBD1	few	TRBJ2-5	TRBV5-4	CASSLDRGQETQYF	TGTGCCAGCAGCCTCGACAGGGGGCAAGAGACCCAGTACTTC
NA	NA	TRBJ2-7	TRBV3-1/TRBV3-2	CASSQTLANGRYF	TGTGCCAGCAGCCAAACCCTAGCGAACGGACGGTACTTC
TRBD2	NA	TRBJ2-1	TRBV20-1	CSASKQRGVVEQFF	TGCAGTGCTAGTAAGCAGCGGGGGGTGGTTGAGCAGTTCTTC
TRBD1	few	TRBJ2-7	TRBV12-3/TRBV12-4	CASSWDRGHEQYF	TGTGCCAGCAGTTGGGACAGGGGGCACGAGCAGTACTTC
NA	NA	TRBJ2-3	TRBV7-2	CASSARLGTDTQYF	TGTGCCAGCAGCGCGCGATTAGGCACAGATACGCAGTATTTT
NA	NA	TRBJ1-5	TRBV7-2	CASRSPGVNQPQHF	TGTGCCAGCAGATCACCCGGGGTAAATCAGCCCCAGCATTTT
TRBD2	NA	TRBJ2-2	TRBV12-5	CARTAPSLAGVPGELFF	TGTGCTAGGACCGCACCCAGCTTAGCGGGGGTTCCCGGGGAGCTGTTTTTT
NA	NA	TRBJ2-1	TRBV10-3	CAISGGLNNEQFF	TGTGCCATCAGTGGGGGACTTAACAATGAGCAGTTCTTC
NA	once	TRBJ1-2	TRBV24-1	CATSAAGQTPDGYTF	TGTGCCACCAGTGCCGCCGGACAGACTCCGGATGGCTACACCTTC
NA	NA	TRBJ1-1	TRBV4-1	CASSLNGWAFF	TGCGCCAGCAGCTTGAACGGGTGGGCTTTCTTT
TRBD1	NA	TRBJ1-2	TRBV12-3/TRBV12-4	CASSGDRGRDYTF	TGTGCCAGCAGTGGGGACAGGGGGCGCGACTACACCTTC
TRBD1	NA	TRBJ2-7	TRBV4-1	CASSQGTGDTYEQYF	TGCGCCAGCAGCCAAGGGACAGGGGATACCTACGAGCAGTACTTC
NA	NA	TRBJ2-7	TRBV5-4	CASRFTQGSEQYF	TGTGCCAGCAGATTTACACAGGGTTCCGAGCAGTACTTC
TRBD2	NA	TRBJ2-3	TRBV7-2	CASSLYATSGGAVDTQYF	TGTGCCAGCAGCTTATATGCGACTAGCGGGGGGGCTGTGGATACGCAGTATTTT
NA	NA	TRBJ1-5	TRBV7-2	CATTQMQDSNQPQHF	TGTGCCACTACCCAGATGCAGGATAGCAATCAGCCCCAGCATTTT
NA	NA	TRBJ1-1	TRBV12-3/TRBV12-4	CASSLAVNTEAFF	TGTGCCAGCAGCCTGGCAGTTAACACTGAAGCTTTCTTT
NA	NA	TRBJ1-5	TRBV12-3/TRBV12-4	CASSLGGVRPQHF	TGTGCCAGCAGTTTAGGCGGGGTGAGGCCCCAGCATTTT
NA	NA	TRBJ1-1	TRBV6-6	CASSYNQALNTEAFF	TGTGCCAGCAGTTACAACCAGGCCCTGAACACTGAAGCTTTCTTT
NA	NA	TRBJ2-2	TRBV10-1	CASRAQGTGELFF	TGCGCCAGCAGAGCTCAGGGAACCGGGGAGCTGTTTTTT
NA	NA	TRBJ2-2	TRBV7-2	CASSQPGEELFF	TGTGCCAGCAGCCAACCCGGAGAGGAGCTGTTTTTT
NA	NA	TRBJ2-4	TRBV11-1	CASTPRQGSKNIQYF	TGTGCCAGCACGCCTAGGCAGGGTTCCAAAAACATTCAGTACTTC
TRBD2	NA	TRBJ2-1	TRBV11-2	CASSRLASGGTNEQFF	TGTGCCAGCAGCCGACTAGCTAGCGGGGGGACCAATGAGCAGTTCTTC
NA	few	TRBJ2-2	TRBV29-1	CSVPPAGVQRTGELFF	TGCAGCGTTCCTCCCGCAGGGGTCCAGAGGACCGGGGAGCTGTTTTTT
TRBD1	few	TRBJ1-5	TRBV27	CASSLLAWSGTGGSSQPQHF	TGTGCCAGCAGTTTATTAGCCTGGTCCGGGACAGGGGGCTCGAGTCAGCCCCAGCATTTT
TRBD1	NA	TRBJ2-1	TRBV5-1	CASSLGGTGPYNEQFF	TGCGCCAGCAGCTTGGGGGGGACAGGGCCCTACAATGAGCAGTTCTTC
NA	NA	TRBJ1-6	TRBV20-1	CSASSSYTSPLHF	TGCAGTGCTAGTAGTAGCTATACCTCACCCCTCCACTTT
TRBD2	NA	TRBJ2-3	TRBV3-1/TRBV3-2	CASSQGGLAGTDTQYF	TGTGCCAGCAGCCAAGGGGGACTAGCGGGGACAGATACGCAGTATTTT
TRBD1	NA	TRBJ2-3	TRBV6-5	CASSYSGGGTDTQYF	TGTGCCAGCAGCTACTCAGGGGGAGGCACAGATACGCAGTATTTT
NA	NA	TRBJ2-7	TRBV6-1	CASSDRGRVYEQYF	TGTGCCAGCAGTGACAGGGGTAGGGTCTACGAGCAGTACTTC
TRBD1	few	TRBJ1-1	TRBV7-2	CASSLDRLGAFF	TGTGCCAGCAGCTTGGACAGGTTAGGAGCTTTCTTT
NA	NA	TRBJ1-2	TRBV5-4	CASSLDRLGHGYTF	TGTGCCAGCAGCTTGGACAGACTAGGCCATGGCTACACCTTC
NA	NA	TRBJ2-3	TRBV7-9	CASSQSGPPTDTQYF	TGTGCCAGCAGCCAGAGCGGGCCTCCCACAGATACGCAGTATTTT
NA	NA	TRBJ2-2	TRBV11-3	CASSLSGTSNTGELFF	TGTGCCAGCAGCTTATCCGGGACATCGAACACCGGGGAGCTGTTTTTT